These T cell receptor beta chains were read from a single sample in a study of T cell responses to AZD1222 COVID-19 vaccine. Some clones are missing from TCRdb's copy, which holds only in-frame ones; the method was immunoSEQ multiplex PCR. The data show some 150,000 clones, with 86% seen just once and 5.5% held by the top ten. Source: peripheral blood, taken on day 0 of MenACWY control vaccination. Receptor source: an adult in good health. The CDR3 runs from the conserved cysteine through the conserved F or W. A D gene is named only where the DNA matches it firmly. Not all rows give a size; the values are once, few, many and, for expanded clones, a class.

size	J	length	D	V	CDR3	DNA
-	TRBJ1-4	15	TRBD1	TRBV7-9	CASSIPGGLGEKLFF	TGTGCCAGCAGCATACCAGGGGGCTTGGGAGAAAAACTGTTTTTT
-	TRBJ2-3	16	-	TRBV7-8	CASSTRLGISTDTQYF	TGTGCCAGCAGCACCCGTCTGGGGATTAGCACAGATACGCAGTATTTT
-	TRBJ1-1	16	-	TRBV6-5	CASSYSMSRVDTEAFF	TGTGCCAGCAGTTACTCGATGTCCAGGGTGGACACTGAAGCTTTCTTT
-	TRBJ1-1	15	TRBD1	TRBV5-1	CASSGRDRGPTEAFF	TGCGCCAGCAGCGGGAGGGACAGGGGGCCCACTGAAGCTTTCTTT
-	TRBJ2-3	15	-	TRBV7-3	CASSLVRGGADTQYF	TGTGCCAGTAGCTTAGTCAGGGGCGGCGCAGATACGCAGTATTTT
-	TRBJ1-6	15	TRBD1	TRBV5-8	CASSLGDSGIVPLHF	TGTGCCAGCAGCTTGGGGGACAGCGGAATCGTACCCCTCCACTTT
-	TRBJ2-7	18	TRBD2	TRBV27	CASSLSLAGGRRVYEQYF	TGTGCCAGCAGTTTATCTCTAGCGGGAGGTCGACGAGTCTACGAGCAGTACTTC
-	TRBJ2-2	16	TRBD1	TRBV5-4	CASSLLQGAGTGELFF	TGTGCCAGCAGCTTGTTGCAGGGGGCTGGCACCGGGGAGCTGTTTTTT
-	TRBJ1-6	13	-	TRBV30	CAWSPRPTSPLHF	TGTGCCTGGAGCCCGCGGCCAACTTCACCCCTCCACTTT
-	TRBJ2-7	15	TRBD1	TRBV7-9	CATIPLVTGAYEQYF	TGTGCCACCATTCCCCTAGTGACAGGGGCCTACGAGCAGTACTTC
-	TRBJ1-5	15	TRBD1	TRBV6-5	CASRNRGKGAQPQHF	TGTGCCAGCAGGAACAGGGGGAAAGGAGCTCAGCCCCAGCATTTT
-	TRBJ1-1	14	-	TRBV13	CASSLVPANTEAFF	TGTGCCAGCAGCTTAGTTCCAGCTAACACTGAAGCTTTCTTT
-	TRBJ2-2	17	-	TRBV3-1/TRBV3-2	CASSQVRSSRGSGELFF	TGTGCCAGCAGCCAAGTCAGGTCGTCCCGCGGATCCGGGGAGCTGTTTTTT
-	TRBJ2-1	17	TRBD1	TRBV9	CASSVAGTGGLYNEQFF	TGTGCCAGCAGCGTAGCTGGTACAGGGGGCCTCTACAATGAGCAGTTCTTC
-	TRBJ2-7	15	TRBD1	TRBV7-2	CASSLAGTASYEQYF	TGTGCCAGCAGCTTAGCGGGGACAGCATCATACGAGCAGTACTTC
once	TRBJ1-2	10	-	TRBV20-1	CSARGPPYTF	TGCAGTGCTAGAGGCCCTCCTTACACCTTC
-	TRBJ1-2	14	TRBD1	TRBV2	CASSGQTGAGGYTF	TGTGCCAGCAGCGGACAGACAGGGGCCGGCGGCTACACCTTC
-	TRBJ1-5	18	-	TRBV12-5	CASGLGVRGLGYNQPQHF	TGTGCTAGTGGTTTGGGAGTTCGGGGGTTGGGGTACAATCAGCCCCAGCATTTT
few	TRBJ2-2	17	TRBD2	TRBV7-9	CASSLASAGVDTGELFF	TGTGCCAGCAGCTTAGCGAGCGCGGGAGTGGACACCGGGGAGCTGTTTTTT
-	TRBJ2-2	15	-	TRBV9	CASSSRAGDTGELFF	TGTGCCAGCAGCTCGAGAGCTGGGGACACCGGGGAGCTGTTTTTT
-	TRBJ2-1	15	-	TRBV19	CASSFDRSSYNEQFF	TGTGCCAGTAGTTTTGACCGGAGCTCCTACAATGAGCAGTTCTTC
-	TRBJ2-1	14	TRBD2	TRBV24-1	CATGKEAGNDEQFF	TGTGCCACCGGGAAGGAAGCGGGGAACGATGAGCAGTTCTTC
-	TRBJ1-1	16	-	TRBV2	CASSAEAGFMNTEAFF	TGTGCCAGCAGTGCTGAGGCAGGCTTTATGAACACTGAAGCTTTCTTT
-	TRBJ1-6	14	TRBD1	TRBV5-1	CASSTGTGLSPLHF	TGCGCCAGCAGTACCGGGACAGGGCTTTCACCCCTCCACTTT
-	TRBJ1-1	14	-	TRBV7-8	CASSFNDMNTEAFF	TGTGCCAGCAGCTTCAACGACATGAACACTGAAGCTTTCTTT
-	TRBJ2-3	13	-	TRBV3-1/TRBV3-2	CASSQDRGDTQYF	TGTGCCAGCAGCCAAGATCGGGGAGATACGCAGTATTTT
-	TRBJ1-1	15	-	TRBV28	CASSPGGLMNTEAFF	TGTGCCAGCAGTCCCGGGGGACTCATGAACACTGAAGCTTTCTTT
once	TRBJ2-5	16	TRBD2	TRBV19	CASSTLSPSGRETQYF	TGTGCCAGTAGTACCCTCTCTCCTAGCGGGCGGGAGACCCAGTACTTC
-	TRBJ1-6	14	-	TRBV2	CASSTSSYNSPLHF	TGTGCCAGCTCCACAAGCTCCTATAATTCACCCCTCCACTTT
-	TRBJ2-3	14	-	TRBV6-5	CASRLTALTDTQYF	TGTGCCAGCAGATTGACAGCTCTCACGGATACGCAGTATTTT
-	TRBJ1-2	12	TRBD1	TRBV12-3/TRBV12-4	CASSDAGGGYTF	TGTGCCAGCAGCGACGCAGGGGGCGGCTACACCTTC
few	TRBJ2-1	13	TRBD2	TRBV11-2	CAIRLAGVDEQFF	TGTGCCATTAGACTAGCGGGAGTCGATGAGCAGTTCTTC
few	TRBJ2-5	20	TRBD2	TRBV27	CASRKLGPGLAGGNQETQYF	TGTGCCAGCCGAAAACTGGGCCCGGGACTAGCGGGAGGAAACCAAGAGACCCAGTACTTC
-	TRBJ2-1	15	TRBD1	TRBV7-2	CASSTRTGAYNEQFF	TGTGCCAGCAGCACCCGGACAGGGGCCTACAATGAGCAGTTCTTC
-	TRBJ1-5	14	-	TRBV28	CASSFQGRVQPQHF	TGTGCCAGCAGTTTCCAGGGAAGGGTTCAGCCCCAGCATTTT
-	TRBJ2-2	15	TRBD2	TRBV6-6	CASTDSGSFGGELFF	TGTGCCAGCACGGATAGCGGGAGCTTCGGCGGGGAGCTGTTTTTT
-	TRBJ2-2	18	TRBD2	TRBV9	CASSVHRTSGTSGGELFF	TGTGCCAGCAGCGTACACCGGACTAGCGGAACGTCGGGAGGGGAGCTGTTTTTT
-	TRBJ1-5	12	-	TRBV12-3/TRBV12-4	CASGHSNQPQHF	TGTGCCAGCGGACATAGCAATCAGCCCCAGCATTTT
-	TRBJ2-1	12	TRBD1	TRBV9	CASSVERGLQFF	TGTGCCAGCAGCGTAGAGAGGGGGCTGCAGTTCTTC
once	TRBJ1-1	15	-	TRBV5-5	CASSRDFGKNTEAFF	TGTGCCAGCAGCAGGGACTTTGGAAAGAACACTGAAGCTTTCTTT
-	TRBJ2-2	12	-	TRBV12-3/TRBV12-4	CASSLGTGELFF	TGTGCCAGCAGTTTGGGGACCGGGGAGCTGTTTTTT
-	TRBJ2-3	14	-	TRBV18	CASSPGMGLDTQYF	TGTGCCAGCTCACCAGGAATGGGGTTGGATACGCAGTATTTT
once	TRBJ1-3	16	TRBD1	TRBV19	CASSPDREGGGNTIYF	TGTGCCAGTAGTCCGGACAGGGAGGGTGGCGGAAACACCATATATTTT
-	TRBJ2-2	14	TRBD2	TRBV10-3	CPITGGGSTGELFF	TGTCCCATCACTGGGGGGGGGAGCACCGGGGAGCTGTTTTTT